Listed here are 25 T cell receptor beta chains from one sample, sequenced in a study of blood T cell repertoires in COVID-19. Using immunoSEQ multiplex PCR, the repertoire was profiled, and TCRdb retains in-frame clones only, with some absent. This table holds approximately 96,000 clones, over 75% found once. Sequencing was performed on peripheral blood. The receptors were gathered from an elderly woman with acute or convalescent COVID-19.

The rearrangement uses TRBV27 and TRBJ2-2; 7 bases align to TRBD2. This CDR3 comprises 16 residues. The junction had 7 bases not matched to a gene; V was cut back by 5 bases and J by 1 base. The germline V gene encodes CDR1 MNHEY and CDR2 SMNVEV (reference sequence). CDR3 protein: CASSPLLAENTGELFF. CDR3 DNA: TGTGCCAGCAGTCCCCTCCTAGCGGAGAACACCGGGGAGCTGTTTTTT.

The CDR3 nucleotides read TGTGCCAGCAGCCAGCCGGGACTAGCGGGAGAGCGCGAGCAGTACTTC. Its protein product is CASSQPGLAGEREQYF. This rearrangement joins TRBV3-1 (or the pseudogene TRBV3-2) to TRBJ2-7; 14 nucleotides align to TRBD2. Germline V gives CDR1 LGHDT, CDR2 YNNKEL (reference sequence). CDR3 length: 16 residues. J lost 6 bases, V lost 3 bases, and 7 bases had no gene match.

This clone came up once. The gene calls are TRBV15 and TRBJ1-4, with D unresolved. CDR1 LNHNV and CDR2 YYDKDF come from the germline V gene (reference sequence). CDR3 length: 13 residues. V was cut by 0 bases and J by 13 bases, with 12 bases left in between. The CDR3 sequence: CATSRDFGEGLFF. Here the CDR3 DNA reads TGTGCCACCAGCAGAGATTTCGGGGAAGGACTGTTTTTT.

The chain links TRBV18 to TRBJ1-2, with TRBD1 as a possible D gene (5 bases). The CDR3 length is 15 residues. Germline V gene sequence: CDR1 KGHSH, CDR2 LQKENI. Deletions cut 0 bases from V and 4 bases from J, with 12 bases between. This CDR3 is CASSPPGARGYGYTF. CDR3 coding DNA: TGTGCCAGCTCACCACCAGGGGCGCGGGGCTATGGCTACACCTTC.

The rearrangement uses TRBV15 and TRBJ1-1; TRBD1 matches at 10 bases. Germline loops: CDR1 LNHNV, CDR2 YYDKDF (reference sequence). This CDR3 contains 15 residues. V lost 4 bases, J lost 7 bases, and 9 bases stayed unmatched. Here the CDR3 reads CATSTPDRGFNEAFF. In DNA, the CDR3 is TGTGCCACCAGCACCCCGGACAGGGGGTTCAATGAAGCTTTCTTT.

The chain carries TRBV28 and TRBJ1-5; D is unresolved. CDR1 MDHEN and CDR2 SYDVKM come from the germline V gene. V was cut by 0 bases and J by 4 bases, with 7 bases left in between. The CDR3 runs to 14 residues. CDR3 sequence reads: CASSLWPENQPQHF. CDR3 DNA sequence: TGTGCCAGCAGTTTATGGCCGGAGAATCAGCCCCAGCATTTT.

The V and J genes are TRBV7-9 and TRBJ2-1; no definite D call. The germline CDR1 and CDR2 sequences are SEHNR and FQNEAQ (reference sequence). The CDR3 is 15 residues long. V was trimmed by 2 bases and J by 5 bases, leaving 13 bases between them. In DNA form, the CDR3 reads TGTGCCAGCAGCTTATTCGGCCGACTTCACAATGAGCAGTTCTTC. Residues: CASSLFGRLHNEQFF.

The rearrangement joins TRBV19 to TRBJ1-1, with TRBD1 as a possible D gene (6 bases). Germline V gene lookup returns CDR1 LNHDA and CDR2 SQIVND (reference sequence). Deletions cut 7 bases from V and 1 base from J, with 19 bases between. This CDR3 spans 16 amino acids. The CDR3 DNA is TGTGCCAGTACCACTATTGGGGTCAGGGGGAACACTGAAGCTTTCTTT. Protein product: CASTTIGVRGNTEAFF.

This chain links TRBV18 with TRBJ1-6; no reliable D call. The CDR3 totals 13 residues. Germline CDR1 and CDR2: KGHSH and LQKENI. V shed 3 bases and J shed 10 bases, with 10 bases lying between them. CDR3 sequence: CASSPLEDSPLHF. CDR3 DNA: TGTGCCAGCTCACCTCTGGAGGACTCACCCCTCCACTTT. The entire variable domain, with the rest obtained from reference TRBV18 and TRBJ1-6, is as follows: NAGVMQNPRHLVRRRGQEARLRCSPMKGHSHVYWYRQLPEEGLKFMVYLQKENIIDESGMPKERFSAEFPKEGPSILRIQQVVRGDSAAYFCASSPLEDSPLHFGNGTRLTVT.

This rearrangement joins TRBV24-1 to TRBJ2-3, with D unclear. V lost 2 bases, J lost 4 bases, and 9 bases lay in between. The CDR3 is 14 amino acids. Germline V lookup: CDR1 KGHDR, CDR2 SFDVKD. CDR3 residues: CATSDSSLADTQYF. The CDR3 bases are TGTGCCACCAGTGATTCCTCACTGGCAGATACGCAGTATTTT.

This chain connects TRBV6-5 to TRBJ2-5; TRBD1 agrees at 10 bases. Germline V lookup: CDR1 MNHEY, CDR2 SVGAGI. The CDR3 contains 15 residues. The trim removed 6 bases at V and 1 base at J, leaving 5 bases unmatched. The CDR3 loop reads CASRDRGSPQETQYF. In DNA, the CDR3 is TGTGCCAGCAGGGACAGGGGGTCTCCCCAAGAGACCCAGTACTTC.

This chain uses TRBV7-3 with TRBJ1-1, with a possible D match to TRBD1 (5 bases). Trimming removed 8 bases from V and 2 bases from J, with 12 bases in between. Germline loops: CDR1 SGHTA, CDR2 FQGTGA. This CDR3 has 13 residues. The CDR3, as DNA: TGTGCCAGCTCTTGGGGCACCAACACTGAAGCTTTCTTT. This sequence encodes CASSWGTNTEAFF.

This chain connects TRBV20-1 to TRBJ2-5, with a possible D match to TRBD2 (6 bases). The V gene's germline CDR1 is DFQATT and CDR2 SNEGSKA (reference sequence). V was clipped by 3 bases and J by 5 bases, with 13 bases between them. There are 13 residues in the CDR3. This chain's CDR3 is CSASLTSTETQYF. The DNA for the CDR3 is TGCAGTGCTAGTCTGACTAGTACCGAGACCCAGTACTTC.

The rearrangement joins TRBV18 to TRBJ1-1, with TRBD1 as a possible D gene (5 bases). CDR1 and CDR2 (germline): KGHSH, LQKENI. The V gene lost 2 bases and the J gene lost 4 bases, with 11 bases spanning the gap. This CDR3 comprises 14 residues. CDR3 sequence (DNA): TGTGCCAGCTCACCAAAACAGGAGGGCACTGAAGCTTTCTTT. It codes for CASSPKQEGTEAFF.

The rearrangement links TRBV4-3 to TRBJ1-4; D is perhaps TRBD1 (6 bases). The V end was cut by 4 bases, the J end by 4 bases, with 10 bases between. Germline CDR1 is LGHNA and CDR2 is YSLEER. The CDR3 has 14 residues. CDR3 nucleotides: TGCGCCAGCAGCCCGGACAGACGTAATGAAAAACTGTTTTTT. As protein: CASSPDRRNEKLFF.

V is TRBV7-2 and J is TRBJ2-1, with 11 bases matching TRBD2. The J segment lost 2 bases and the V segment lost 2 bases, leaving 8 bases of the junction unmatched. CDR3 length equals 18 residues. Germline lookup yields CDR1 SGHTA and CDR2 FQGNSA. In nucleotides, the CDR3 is TGTGCCAGCAGCTTATCCGGGACTAGCGGCGGTACCTACAATGAGCAGTTCTTC. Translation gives CASSLSGTSGGTYNEQFF.

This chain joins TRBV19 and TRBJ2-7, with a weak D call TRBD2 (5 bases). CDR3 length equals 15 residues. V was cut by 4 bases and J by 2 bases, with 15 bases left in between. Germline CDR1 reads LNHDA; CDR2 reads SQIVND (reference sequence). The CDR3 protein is CASSTSRTEAYEQYF. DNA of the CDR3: TGTGCCAGTAGTACCTCTCGGACTGAAGCCTACGAGCAGTACTTC.

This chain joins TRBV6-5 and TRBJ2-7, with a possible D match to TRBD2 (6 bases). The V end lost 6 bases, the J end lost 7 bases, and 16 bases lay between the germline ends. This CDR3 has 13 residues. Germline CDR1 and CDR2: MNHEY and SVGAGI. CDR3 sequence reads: CASRGTGLREQYF. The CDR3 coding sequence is TGTGCCAGCAGGGGGACTGGCCTAAGGGAGCAGTACTTC.

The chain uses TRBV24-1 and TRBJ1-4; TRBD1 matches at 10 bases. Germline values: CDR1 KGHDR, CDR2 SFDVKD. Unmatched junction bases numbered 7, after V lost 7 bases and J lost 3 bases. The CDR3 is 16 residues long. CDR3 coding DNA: TGTGCCACCAGCGATCCAGGACAGGGGGCTAATGAAAAACTGTTTTTT. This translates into CATSDPGQGANEKLFF.

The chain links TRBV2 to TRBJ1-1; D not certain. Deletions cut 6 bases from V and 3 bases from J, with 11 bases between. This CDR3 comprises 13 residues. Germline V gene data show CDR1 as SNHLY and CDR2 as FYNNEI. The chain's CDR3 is CASSAYGYTEAFF. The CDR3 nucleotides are TGTGCCAGCAGCGCCTACGGTTACACTGAAGCTTTCTTT.

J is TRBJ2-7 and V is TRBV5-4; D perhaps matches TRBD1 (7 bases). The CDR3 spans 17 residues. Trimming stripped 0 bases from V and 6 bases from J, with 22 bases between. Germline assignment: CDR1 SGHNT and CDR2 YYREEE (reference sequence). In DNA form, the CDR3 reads TGTGCCAGCAGCTTGGGGGCAGGGGGGATAGCCCGTAGCGAGCAGTACTTC. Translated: CASSLGAGGIARSEQYF. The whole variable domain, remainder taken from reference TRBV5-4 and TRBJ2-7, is ETGVTQSPTHLIKTRGQQVTLRCSSQSGHNTVSWYQQALGQGPQFIFQYYREEENGRGNFPPRFSGLQFPNYSSELNVNALELDDSALYLCASSLGAGGIARSEQYFGPGTRLTVT.

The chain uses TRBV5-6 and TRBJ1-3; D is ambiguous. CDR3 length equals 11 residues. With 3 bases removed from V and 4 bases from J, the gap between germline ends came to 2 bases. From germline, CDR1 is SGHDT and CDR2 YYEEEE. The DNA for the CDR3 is TGTGCCAGCAGCTCAGGAAACACCATATATTTT. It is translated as CASSSGNTIYF.

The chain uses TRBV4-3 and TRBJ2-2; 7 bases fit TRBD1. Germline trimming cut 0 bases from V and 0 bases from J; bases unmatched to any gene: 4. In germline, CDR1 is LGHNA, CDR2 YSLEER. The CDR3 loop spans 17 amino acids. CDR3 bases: TGCGCCAGCAGCCAAGATCGAGGGGGCGCGAACACCGGGGAGCTGTTTTTT. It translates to CASSQDRGGANTGELFF.

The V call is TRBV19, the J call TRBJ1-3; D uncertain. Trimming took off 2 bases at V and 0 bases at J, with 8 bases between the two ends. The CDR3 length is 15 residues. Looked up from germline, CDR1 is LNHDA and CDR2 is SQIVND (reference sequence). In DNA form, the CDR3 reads TGTGCCAGTAGTATATCGACTGCCTCTGGAAACACCATATATTTT. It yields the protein CASSISTASGNTIYF.

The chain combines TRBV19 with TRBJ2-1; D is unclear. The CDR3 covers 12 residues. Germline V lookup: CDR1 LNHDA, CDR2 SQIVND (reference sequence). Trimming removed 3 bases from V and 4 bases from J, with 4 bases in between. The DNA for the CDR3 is TGTGCCAGTAGTATTCAGTACAATGAGCAGTTCTTC. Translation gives CASSIQYNEQFF.